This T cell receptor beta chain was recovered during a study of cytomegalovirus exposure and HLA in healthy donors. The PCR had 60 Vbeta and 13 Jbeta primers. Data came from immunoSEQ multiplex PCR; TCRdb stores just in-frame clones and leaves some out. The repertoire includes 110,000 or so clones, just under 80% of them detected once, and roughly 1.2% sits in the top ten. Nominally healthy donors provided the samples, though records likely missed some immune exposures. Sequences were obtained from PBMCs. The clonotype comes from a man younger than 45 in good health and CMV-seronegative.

The CDR3 DNA reads as TGTGCCAGCAGTTTACGTGGGACTAGCAATGAGCAGTTCTTC. Protein product: CASSLRGTSNEQFF. The V and J genes are TRBV28 and TRBJ2-1; TRBD2 matches 8 bases. This CDR3 contains 14 residues. In germline, CDR1 is MDHEN, CDR2 SYDVKM. V was pared by 2 bases and J by 6 bases, with 3 bases of the junction left unmatched.